This T cell receptor (beta chain) was sequenced for a study of T cell changes during pregnancy in multiple sclerosis. The junction had 10 bases not matched to a gene; V was cut back by 5 bases and J by 10 bases. Germline assignment: CDR1 MDHEN and CDR2 SYDVKM. This CDR3 region has 15 residues. TCRdb's copy holds only in-frame clones and misses some; the assay was immunoSEQ multiplex PCR. This sample yields fewer than 75,000 clones, of which more than 85% are seen a single time; about 2.3% belongs to the top ten. The rearrangement joins TRBV28 to TRBJ2-3; 12 positions agree with TRBD2. Sequenced here: peripheral blood, sampled in the first trimester of pregnancy. This TCR derives from a female donor with multiple sclerosis, enrolled in a pregnancy study. DNA for the CDR3: TGTGCCAGCAGTCAACTAGCGGGAGGCTACTATGCGCAGTATTTT. Its translation: CASSQLAGGYYAQYF.